This T cell receptor (beta chain) originates from a study of beta chain features in type 1 diabetes. The CDR3 loop spans 16 amino acids. The V gene end was trimmed by 4 bases and the J gene end by 2 bases; junction bases not matched to a gene: 8. CDR1 and CDR2 (germline): SGDLS, YYNGEE. As regards this clone: What it binds is unknown.

Every isolated RNA sample was fully reverse transcribed, so sequencing captured expressed TCRB transcripts. Measured with immunoSEQ multiplex PCR; TCRdb has only the in-frame clones, and not every one. The sample holds just under 150,000 clones, about 13% seen once. Study-wide findings and caveats: Type 1 diabetes patients had TCRB CDR3s that were shorter (moderately but significantly so) in all four CD4+ subsets. Insertions at VDJ junctions were less frequent in type 1 diabetes patients. These patients also deleted more nucleotides at the same junctions. Resolution of whether HLA type affects TCRB rearrangement was not achieved here.

Every donor provided one heparinised blood draw, which averaged approximately 100 mL. The sequence was obtained from a man aged 18 to 30 with type 1 diabetes. This sequence joins TRBV9 and TRBJ2-1, with 8 bases identical to TRBD1. The sample consisted of central memory CD4+ T cells from blood. Written as DNA, the CDR3 is TGTGCCAGCAGCACTAAGACAGGGGACCCCTACAATGAGCAGTTCTTC. It codes for CASSTKTGDPYNEQFF. Full variable domain (remainder filled in from reference TRBV9 and TRBJ2-1): DSGVTQTPKHLITATGQRVTLRCSPRSGDLSVYWYQQSLDQGLQFLIQYYNGEERAKGNILERFSAQQFPDLHSELNLSSLELGDSALYFCASSTKTGDPYNEQFFGPGTRLTVL.